This TCR beta chain comes out of a study of shared clonotypes between healthy human individuals. This CDR3 comprises 16 residues. Trimming left V 9 bases short and J 0 bases short, with 19 bases between. In germline, CDR1 is SNHLY, CDR2 FYNNEI. Sequencing was at deep level. The material for each subset, its genomic DNA, was split evenly across several immunoSEQ plates. Profiling relied on immunoSEQ multiplex PCR, and the TCRdb table lists in-frame clones only, not all of them. Found here are approximately 940,000 clones, around 80% of them singletons; the top ten hold approximately 1.5%. In this sample, this clone turned up a few times. Its antigen is currently unknown. Study-level findings and limits: Sampling covered nothing but blood. Tissue TCR repertoires likely differ from those found in blood.

The sequenced sample consisted of memory CD4+ T cells sorted from blood. As to subset: CD45RA-negative fraction. The sequence was collected from a man aged 18 to 30 in good health. V usage is TRBV2 and J usage is TRBJ2-3; possible D gene TRBD2, 6 bases. The CDR3 spells CASEGLRHASTDTQYF. In DNA, the CDR3 is TGTGCCAGTGAGGGACTCCGACACGCTAGCACAGATACGCAGTATTTT.